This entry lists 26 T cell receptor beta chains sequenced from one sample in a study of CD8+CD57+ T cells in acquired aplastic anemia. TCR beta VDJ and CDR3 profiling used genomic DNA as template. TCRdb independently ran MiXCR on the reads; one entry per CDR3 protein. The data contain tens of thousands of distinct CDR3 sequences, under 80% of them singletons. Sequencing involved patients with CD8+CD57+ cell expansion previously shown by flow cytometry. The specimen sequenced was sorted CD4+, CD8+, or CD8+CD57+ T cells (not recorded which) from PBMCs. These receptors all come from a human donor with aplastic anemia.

The CDR3: CASSSSGTPPRSPLHF. The CDR3 nucleotides are TGTGCCAGTAGTTCGTCCGGGACCCCGCCGCGGTCACCCCTCCACTTT. The V and J genes are TRBV19 and TRBJ1-6; D may be TRBD1 (5 bases). V lost 5 bases to trimming and J lost 10 bases, with 21 bases between them. CDR3 size: 16 residues. CDR1 is LNHDA and CDR2 is SQIVND in the germline V gene (reference sequence).

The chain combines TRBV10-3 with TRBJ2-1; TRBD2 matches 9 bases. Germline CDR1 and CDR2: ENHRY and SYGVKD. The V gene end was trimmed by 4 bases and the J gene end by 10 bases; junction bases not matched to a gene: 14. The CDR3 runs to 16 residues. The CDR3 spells CAISVGQGGGANEQFF. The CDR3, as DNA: TGTGCCATCAGTGTTGGTCAGGGCGGGGGGGCAAACGAGCAGTTCTTC.

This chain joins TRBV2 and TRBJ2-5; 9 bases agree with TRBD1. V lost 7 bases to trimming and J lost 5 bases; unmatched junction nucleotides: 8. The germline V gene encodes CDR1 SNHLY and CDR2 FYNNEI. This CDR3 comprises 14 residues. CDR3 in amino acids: CASILQGAWETQYF. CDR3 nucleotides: TGTGCCAGCATCCTACAGGGGGCCTGGGAGACCCAGTACTTC.

The CDR3 is CASSNDRWFSSPLHF. CDR3 DNA: TGTGCCAGCAGTAACGACAGGTGGTTTTCGTCACCCCTCCACTTT. The chain couples TRBV12-3 or TRBV12-4 to TRBJ1-6, with TRBD1 as a possible D gene (6 bases). V lost 5 bases to trimming and J lost 10 bases, with 18 bases between them. The CDR3 has 15 residues.

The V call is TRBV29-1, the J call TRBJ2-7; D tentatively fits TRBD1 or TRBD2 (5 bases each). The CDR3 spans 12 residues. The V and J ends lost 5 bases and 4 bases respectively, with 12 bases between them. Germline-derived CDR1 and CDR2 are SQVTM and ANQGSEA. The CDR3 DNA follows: TGCAGCGTTTGGGCAGGGAGATACGAGCAGTACTTC. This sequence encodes CSVWAGRYEQYF.

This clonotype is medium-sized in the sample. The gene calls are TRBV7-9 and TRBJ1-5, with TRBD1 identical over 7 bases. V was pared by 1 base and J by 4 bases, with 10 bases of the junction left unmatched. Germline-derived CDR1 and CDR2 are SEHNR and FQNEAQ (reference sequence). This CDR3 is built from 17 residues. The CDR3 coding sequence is TGTGCCAGCAGCTTAGGGTGGGCAGGGGGTAATAATCAGCCCCAGCATTTT. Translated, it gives CASSLGWAGGNNQPQHF.

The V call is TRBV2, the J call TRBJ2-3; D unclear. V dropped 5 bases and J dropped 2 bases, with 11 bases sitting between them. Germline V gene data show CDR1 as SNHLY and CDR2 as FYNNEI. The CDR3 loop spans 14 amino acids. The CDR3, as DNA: TGTGCCAGCAGTTGGTTCCTATCCACAGATACGCAGTATTTT. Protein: CASSWFLSTDTQYF. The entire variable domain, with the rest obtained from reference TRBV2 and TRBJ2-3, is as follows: EPEVTQTPSHQVTQMGQEVILRCVPISNHLYFYWYRQILGQKVEFLVSFYNNEISEKSEIFDDQFSVERPDGSNFTLKIRSTKLEDSAMYFCASSWFLSTDTQYFGPGTRLTVL.

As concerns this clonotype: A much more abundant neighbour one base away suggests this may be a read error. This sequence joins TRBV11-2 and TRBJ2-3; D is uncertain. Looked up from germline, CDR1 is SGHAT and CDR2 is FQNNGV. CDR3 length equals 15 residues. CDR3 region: CDSSLGLRGTDTQYF. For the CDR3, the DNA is TGTGACAGCAGCTTAGGCTTAAGGGGCACAGATACGCAGTATTTT.

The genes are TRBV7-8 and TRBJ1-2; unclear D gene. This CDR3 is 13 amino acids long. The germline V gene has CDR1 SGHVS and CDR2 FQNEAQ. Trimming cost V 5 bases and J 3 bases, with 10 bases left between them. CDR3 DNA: TGTGCCAGCAGCCCCCCAAGTGACTATGGCTACACCTTC. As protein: CASSPPSDYGYTF.

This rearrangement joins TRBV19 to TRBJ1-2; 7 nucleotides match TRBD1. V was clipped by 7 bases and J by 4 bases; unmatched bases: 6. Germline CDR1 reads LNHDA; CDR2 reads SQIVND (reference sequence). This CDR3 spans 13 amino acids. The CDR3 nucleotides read TGTGCCAGTACCGGGGACAGAGGCTATGGCTACACCTTC. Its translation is CASTGDRGYGYTF. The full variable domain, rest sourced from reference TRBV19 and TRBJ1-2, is DGGITQSPKYLFRKEGQNVTLSCEQNLNHDAMYWYRQDPGQGLRLIYYSQIVNDFQKGDIAEGYSVSREKKESFPLTVTSAQKNPTAFYLCASTGDRGYGYTFGSGTRLTVV.

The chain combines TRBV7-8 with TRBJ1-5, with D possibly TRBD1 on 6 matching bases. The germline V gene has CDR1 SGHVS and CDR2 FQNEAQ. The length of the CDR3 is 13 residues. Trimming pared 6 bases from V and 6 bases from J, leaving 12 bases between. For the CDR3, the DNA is TGTGCCAGCAGTGGAGGGGGTGGTCAGCCCCAGCATTTT. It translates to CASSGGGGQPQHF.

The CDR3 nucleotides are TGTGCCAGCAGCTTAGGTGGGGGCCTTAGCTCCTACGAGCAGTACTTC. It codes for CASSLGGGLSSYEQYF. The rearrangement links TRBV7-3 to TRBJ2-7; the D gene is possibly TRBD1 (6 bases). With 2 bases removed from V and 0 bases from J, the gap between germline ends came to 14 bases. The CDR3 is made up of 16 amino acids. Germline-derived CDR1 and CDR2 are SGHTA and FQGTGA.

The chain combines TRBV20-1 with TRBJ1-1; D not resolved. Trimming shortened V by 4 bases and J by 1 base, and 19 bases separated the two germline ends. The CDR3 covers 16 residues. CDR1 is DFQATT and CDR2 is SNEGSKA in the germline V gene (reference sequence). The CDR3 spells CSATILPGRSNTEAFF. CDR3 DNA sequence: TGCAGTGCTACGATATTACCGGGCAGATCGAACACTGAAGCTTTCTTT.

CDR3 nucleotides: TGTGCCAGCAGGGTACTAGCGGTCCACGAGCAGTACTTC. Protein: CASRVLAVHEQYF. The chain couples TRBV2 to TRBJ2-7; 8 bases fit TRBD2. CDR1 SNHLY and CDR2 FYNNEI come from the germline V gene. The CDR3 is 13 amino acids. V shed 6 bases, J shed 5 bases, and the junction held 6 bases outside the gene matches.

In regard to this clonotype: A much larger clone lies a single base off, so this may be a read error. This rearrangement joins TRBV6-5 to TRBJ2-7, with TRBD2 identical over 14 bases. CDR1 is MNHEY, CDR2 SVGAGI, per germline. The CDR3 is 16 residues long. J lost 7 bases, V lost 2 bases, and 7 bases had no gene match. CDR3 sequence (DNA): TGTGCCAGCAGTTACCAGACTAGCGGGGGGGCCCATGAGCAGTACTTC. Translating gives CASSYQTSGGAHEQYF.

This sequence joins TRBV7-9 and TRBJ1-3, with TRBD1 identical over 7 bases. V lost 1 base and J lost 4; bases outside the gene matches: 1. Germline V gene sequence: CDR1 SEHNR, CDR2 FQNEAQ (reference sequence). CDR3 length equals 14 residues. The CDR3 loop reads CASSLGTGGNTIYF. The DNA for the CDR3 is TGTGCCAGCAGCTTAGGGACAGGCGGAAACACCATATATTTT. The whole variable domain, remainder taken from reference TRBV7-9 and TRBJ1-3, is DTGVSQNPRHKITKRGQNVTFRCDPISEHNRLYWYRQTLGQGPEFLTYFQNEAQLEKSRLLSDRFSAERPKGSFSTLEIQRTEQGDSAMYLCASSLGTGGNTIYFGEGSWLTVV.

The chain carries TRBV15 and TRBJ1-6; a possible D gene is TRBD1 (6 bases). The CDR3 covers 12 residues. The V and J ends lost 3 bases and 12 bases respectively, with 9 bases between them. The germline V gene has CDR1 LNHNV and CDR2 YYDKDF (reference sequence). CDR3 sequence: CATSSQGGPLHF. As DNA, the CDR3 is TGTGCCACCAGCAGTCAAGGGGGACCCCTCCACTTT.

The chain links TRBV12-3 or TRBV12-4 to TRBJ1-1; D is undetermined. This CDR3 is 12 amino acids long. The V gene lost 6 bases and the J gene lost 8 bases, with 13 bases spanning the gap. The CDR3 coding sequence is TGTGCCAGCAGCCATCCCCATAAAGAAGCTTTCTTT. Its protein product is CASSHPHKEAFF.

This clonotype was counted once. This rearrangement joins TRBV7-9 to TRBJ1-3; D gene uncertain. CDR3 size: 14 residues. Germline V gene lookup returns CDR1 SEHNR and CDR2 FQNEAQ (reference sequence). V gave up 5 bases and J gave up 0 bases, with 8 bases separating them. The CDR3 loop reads CASSAPGSGNTIYF. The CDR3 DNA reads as TGTGCCAGCAGCGCACCGGGCTCTGGAAACACCATATATTTT.

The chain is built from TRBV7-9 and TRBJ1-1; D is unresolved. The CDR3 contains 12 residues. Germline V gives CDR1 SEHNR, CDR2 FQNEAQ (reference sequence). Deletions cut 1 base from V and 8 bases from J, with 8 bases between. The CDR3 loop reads CASSLERVEAFF. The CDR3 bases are TGTGCCAGCAGCTTAGAGAGGGTCGAAGCTTTCTTT.

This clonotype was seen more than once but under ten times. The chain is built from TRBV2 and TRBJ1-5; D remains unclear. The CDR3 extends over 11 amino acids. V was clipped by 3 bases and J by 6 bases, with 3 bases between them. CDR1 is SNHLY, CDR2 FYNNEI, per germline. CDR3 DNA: TGTGCCAGCAGTGATGCTCAGCCCCAGCATTTT. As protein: CASSDAQPQHF.

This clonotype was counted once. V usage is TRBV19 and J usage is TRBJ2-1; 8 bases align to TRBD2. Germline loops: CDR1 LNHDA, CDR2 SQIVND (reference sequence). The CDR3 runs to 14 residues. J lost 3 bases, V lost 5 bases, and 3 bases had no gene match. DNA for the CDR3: TGTGCCAGTAGTGTAAGCGGGGGCTACAATGAGCAGTTCTTC. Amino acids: CASSVSGGYNEQFF.

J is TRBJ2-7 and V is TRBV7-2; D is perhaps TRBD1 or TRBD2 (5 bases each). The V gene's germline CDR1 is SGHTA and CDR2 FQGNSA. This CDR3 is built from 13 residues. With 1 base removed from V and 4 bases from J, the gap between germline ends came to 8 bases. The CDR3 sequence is CASSLGREYEQYF. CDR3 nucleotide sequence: TGTGCCAGCAGCTTAGGCAGGGAGTACGAGCAGTACTTC.

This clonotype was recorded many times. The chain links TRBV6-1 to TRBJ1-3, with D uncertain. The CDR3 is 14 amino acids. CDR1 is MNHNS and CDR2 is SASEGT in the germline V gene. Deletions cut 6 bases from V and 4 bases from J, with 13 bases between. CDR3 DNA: TGTGCCAGCAGCCCGTCTCCTGGAGGAAACACCATATATTTT. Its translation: CASSPSPGGNTIYF.

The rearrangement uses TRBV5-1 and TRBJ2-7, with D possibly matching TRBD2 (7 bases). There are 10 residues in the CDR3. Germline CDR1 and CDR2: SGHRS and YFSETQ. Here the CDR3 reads CVTGRDEQYF. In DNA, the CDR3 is TGCGTAACAGGGAGGGACGAGCAGTACTTC.

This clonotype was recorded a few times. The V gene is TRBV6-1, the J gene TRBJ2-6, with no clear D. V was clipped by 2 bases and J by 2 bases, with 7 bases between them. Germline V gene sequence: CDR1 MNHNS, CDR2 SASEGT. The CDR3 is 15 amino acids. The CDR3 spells CASSEKGTGANVLTF. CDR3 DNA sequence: TGTGCCAGCAGTGAAAAAGGGACTGGGGCCAACGTCCTGACTTTC.